A selection of T cell receptor beta chains follows, all from one sample in a study of a mutant IDH1 vaccine in newly diagnosed glioma. Sequenced by immunoSEQ multiplex PCR; TCRdb stores in-frame clones only, minus some. Of 30,000 to 35,000 clones listed, about 80% are singletons. For these receptors, no antigen is known. Here the sequenced sample was PBMCs, taken from a glioma patient whose treatment included an IDH1 peptide vaccine. The receptors here all came from a man between 25 and 39 years old with glioma. CDR3s include the opening cysteine and the closing phenylalanine or tryptophan. Fields, in order: clone size, D gene, V gene, J gene, CDR3 protein, CDR3 DNA. A D gene is named only where the DNA matches it firmly. Clone size is shown for a subset of rows, as once, few, many or a class of expanded clone.

>-|TRBD1|TRBV2|TRBJ2-7
CASRGDRTRTYEQYF
TGTGCCAGCAGAGGGGACAGGACCAGAACCTACGAGCAGTACTTC
>-|-|TRBV4-1|TRBJ1-3
CASSPRTGAAGNTIYF
TGCGCCAGCAGCCCCAGGACGGGGGCTGCTGGAAACACCATATATTTT
>-|-|TRBV30|TRBJ1-2
CAWSARTAYGYTF
TGTGCCTGGAGTGCCCGGACGGCCTATGGCTACACCTTC
>-|TRBD1|TRBV5-1|TRBJ2-2
CASSRGQAGELFF
TGCGCCAGCAGCAGGGGACAGGCCGGGGAGCTGTTTTTT
>-|TRBD2|TRBV28|TRBJ2-2
CASDRGGADGELFF
TGTGCCAGCGATCGGGGGGGAGCTGACGGGGAGCTGTTTTTT
>-|-|TRBV19|TRBJ1-1
CASSIARQVGTEAFF
TGTGCCAGTAGTATCGCTCGACAGGTCGGCACTGAAGCTTTCTTT
>-|-|TRBV29-1|TRBJ1-3
CSVSGDSNGNTIYF
TGCAGCGTGTCGGGGGATTCGAACGGAAACACCATATATTTT
>-|-|TRBV4-1|TRBJ2-1
CASSQTDYPSYNEQFF
TGCGCCAGCAGCCAGACGGACTACCCCTCCTACAATGAGCAGTTCTTC
>-|-|TRBV19|TRBJ1-5
CASSIRTGNQPQHF
TGTGCCAGTAGTATACGGACGGGCAATCAGCCCCAGCATTTT
>-|TRBD1|TRBV4-3|TRBJ1-4
CASSRISGTVNEKLFF
TGCGCCAGCAGCAGGATTTCCGGGACAGTTAATGAAAAACTGTTTTTT
>few|TRBD1|TRBV5-1|TRBJ1-1
CASSLRGQGVTTEAFF
TGCGCCAGCAGCTTGCGCGGACAGGGGGTGACCACTGAAGCTTTCTTT
>-|TRBD1|TRBV29-1|TRBJ1-5
CSVGQGAGQPQHF
TGCAGCGTTGGTCAGGGGGCAGGTCAGCCCCAGCATTTT
>-|-|TRBV5-1|TRBJ1-3
CASSWGANSGNTIYF
TGCGCCAGCAGCTGGGGGGCGAACTCTGGAAACACCATATATTTT
>-|-|TRBV2|TRBJ2-7
CASNQISDEQYF
TGTGCCAGCAATCAGATAAGTGACGAGCAGTACTTC
>-|TRBD2|TRBV2|TRBJ2-5
CASPGRESSLPQETQYF
TGTGCCAGTCCAGGGCGGGAGTCCTCCCTTCCCCAAGAGACCCAGTACTTC
>-|-|TRBV10-3|TRBJ1-1
CAISTERDTEAFF
TGTGCCATCAGTACCGAAAGGGACACTGAAGCTTTCTTT
>-|-|TRBV7-6|TRBJ2-2
CASSLGTTAGELFF
TGTGCCAGCAGCTTAGGGACTACCGCCGGGGAGCTGTTTTTT
>-|-|TRBV9|TRBJ2-5
CASSEGVAGPQETQYF
TGTGCCAGCAGCGAGGGGGTAGCGGGCCCCCAAGAGACCCAGTACTTC
>-|-|TRBV19|TRBJ2-1
CASSTRTENNEQFF
TGTGCCAGTAGTACCCGGACAGAGAACAATGAGCAGTTCTTC
>-|-|TRBV12-5|TRBJ2-7
CASGLVPYEQYF
TGTGCTAGTGGTTTGGTACCCTACGAGCAGTACTTC
>once|TRBD2|TRBV11-3|TRBJ2-5
CASSLVGLAGDETQYF
TGTGCCAGCAGCTTAGTGGGACTAGCGGGGGACGAGACCCAGTACTTC
>-|TRBD1|TRBV19|TRBJ2-7
CASSTRTGGDEQYF
TGTGCCAGTAGTACCCGGACAGGGGGCGACGAGCAGTACTTC
>-|-|TRBV5-1|TRBJ1-2
CASSLGRPEGGYTF
TGCGCCAGCAGCTTGGGGAGGCCAGAGGGGGGCTACACCTTC
>-|-|TRBV6-5|TRBJ1-1
CASSYSVRSLNTEAFF
TGTGCCAGCAGTTACAGCGTCAGGAGCCTGAACACTGAAGCTTTCTTT
>few|TRBD1|TRBV19|TRBJ1-4
CASSTTGMEKLFF
TGTGCCAGTAGTACGACAGGGATGGAAAAACTGTTTTTT
>-|-|TRBV2|TRBJ2-7
CASSPGTGGASYEQYF
TGTGCCAGCAGTCCAGGCACAGGAGGGGCATCCTACGAGCAGTACTTC
>-|-|TRBV7-2|TRBJ1-2
CASSPRQPGPSKGYGYTF
TGTGCCAGCTCTCCCCGCCAGCCGGGGCCCTCTAAGGGCTATGGCTACACCTTC
>-|-|TRBV2|TRBJ2-2
CASSEYVGELFF
TGTGCCAGCAGTGAATATGTCGGGGAGCTGTTTTTT
>-|-|TRBV7-6|TRBJ2-6
CASSLSPPSGRTPSGANVLTF
TGTGCCAGCAGCTTAAGCCCCCCGTCCGGCAGAACTCCCTCTGGGGCCAACGTCCTGACTTTC
>-|-|TRBV19|TRBJ2-7
CASSIFDGSGYEQYF
TGTGCCAGTAGTATTTTCGACGGATCGGGCTACGAGCAGTACTTC
>-|TRBD1|TRBV5-3|TRBJ1-2
CARSLGQGHGYTF
TGTGCCAGAAGCTTGGGACAGGGTCATGGCTACACCTTC
>once|TRBD2|TRBV4-3|TRBJ2-3
CASSQGLAMTDTQYF
TGCGCCAGCAGCCAGGGACTAGCCATGACAGATACGCAGTATTTT
>-|-|TRBV9|TRBJ2-4
CASSPRETLAKNIQYF
TGTGCCAGCAGCCCCCGAGAGACATTAGCCAAAAACATTCAGTACTTC
>-|-|TRBV30|TRBJ2-5
CAWKRIRATQYF
TGTGCCTGGAAGAGGATCAGGGCGACCCAGTACTTC
>-|TRBD2|TRBV5-6|TRBJ2-3
CASSYGTSGPGAQYF
TGTGCCAGCAGTTACGGGACTAGCGGGCCGGGTGCGCAGTATTTT
>-|TRBD2|TRBV29-1|TRBJ2-7
CSVAGLAGTWDEQYF
TGCAGCGTCGCCGGACTAGCGGGGACTTGGGACGAGCAGTACTTC
>-|TRBD2|TRBV9|TRBJ2-1
CASSVALTYLAGGTSGLNEQFF
TGTGCCAGCAGCGTTGCATTAACCTACCTAGCGGGAGGCACCAGTGGCCTGAATGAGCAGTTCTTC
>-|-|TRBV5-1|TRBJ1-4
CASSTGGLNEKLFF
TGCGCCAGCAGCACCGGGGGACTGAATGAAAAACTGTTTTTT
>-|-|TRBV5-1|TRBJ1-1
CASSYGPNTEAFF
TGCGCCAGCAGCTACGGGCCGAACACTGAAGCTTTCTTT
>few|-|TRBV7-8|TRBJ2-2
CASSLTALRVSGELFF
TGTGCCAGCAGCCTTACGGCTCTGAGGGTTTCCGGGGAGCTGTTTTTT
>-|-|TRBV30|TRBJ1-1
CAWSKGMNTEAFF
TGTGCCTGGAGTAAAGGGATGAACACTGAAGCTTTCTTT
>-|TRBD1|TRBV6-4|TRBJ1-1
CASSADRANTEAFF
TGTGCCAGCAGTGCAGACAGGGCGAACACTGAAGCTTTCTTT
>-|-|TRBV25-1|TRBJ2-7
CATSSVAEQYF
TGTGCCACCTCATCGGTGGCCGAGCAGTACTTC
>-|-|TRBV10-3|TRBJ2-1
CAISGREFDEQFF
TGTGCCATCAGTGGCAGGGAGTTCGATGAGCAGTTCTTC
>-|-|TRBV7-2|TRBJ1-3
CASSLDSSGNTIYF
TGTGCCAGCAGCTTAGACAGCTCTGGAAACACCATATATTTT
>-|-|TRBV7-9|TRBJ2-4
CASSLEGIQYF
TGTGCCAGCAGCTTAGAGGGCATTCAGTACTTC
>-|-|TRBV19|TRBJ1-2
CASSPGTLYGYTF
TGTGCCAGTAGTCCGGGAACCCTATATGGCTACACCTTC
>-|TRBD2|TRBV9|TRBJ2-3
CASSVFSGGTDTQYF
TGTGCCAGCAGCGTATTTAGCGGGGGGACAGATACGCAGTATTTT
>-|TRBD1|TRBV29-1|TRBJ1-1
CSVAQGAVTEAFF
TGCAGCGTTGCTCAGGGGGCGGTCACTGAAGCTTTCTTT
>-|-|TRBV7-2|TRBJ1-6
CASSLDSSYNSPLHF
TGTGCCAGCAGCTTAGACAGCTCCTATAATTCACCCCTCCACTTT
>-|TRBD2|TRBV19|TRBJ2-7
CASSVRDYSYEQYF
TGTGCCAGTAGTGTACGGGACTACTCCTACGAGCAGTACTTC
>-|-|TRBV5-1|TRBJ2-7
CASSLVDSSYEQYF
TGCGCCAGCAGCTTGGTGGATAGCTCCTACGAGCAGTACTTC
>-|-|TRBV15|TRBJ2-7
CATSRESAWGNEQYF
TGTGCCACCAGCAGAGAGAGTGCCTGGGGGAACGAGCAGTACTTC